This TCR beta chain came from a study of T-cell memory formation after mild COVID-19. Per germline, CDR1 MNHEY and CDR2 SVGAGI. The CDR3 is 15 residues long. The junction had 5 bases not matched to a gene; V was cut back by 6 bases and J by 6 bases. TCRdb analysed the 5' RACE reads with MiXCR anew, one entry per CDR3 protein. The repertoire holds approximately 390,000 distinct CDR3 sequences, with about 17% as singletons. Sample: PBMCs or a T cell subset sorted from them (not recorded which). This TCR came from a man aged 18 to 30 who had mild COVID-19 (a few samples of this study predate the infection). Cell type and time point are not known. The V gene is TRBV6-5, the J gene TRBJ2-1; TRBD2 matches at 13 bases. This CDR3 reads CASRLTSGGLNEQFF. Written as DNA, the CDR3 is TGTGCCAGCAGATTGACTAGCGGGGGGCTCAATGAGCAGTTCTTC.